A selection of T cell receptor beta chains follows, all from one sample in a study of early T cells in non-severe SARS-CoV-2 infection. TCRdb re-called the 5' RACE reads with MiXCR, one entry per CDR3 protein. Here the sample spans fewer than 85,000 distinct CDR3 sequences, roughly an eighth being singletons. Source material: whole blood. These receptors came from an adult who was a healthcare worker with PCR-confirmed SARS-CoV-2 infection or an uninfected control (not recorded which). CDR3s include the opening cysteine and the closing phenylalanine or tryptophan. The order of the fields is CDR3 protein, CDR3 DNA, J gene, D gene, V gene, clone size. The D gene is left open where the match is weak. Size is stated for part of the rows, as once, few or many counts, or as a class when the clone is expanded.

cdr3_aa: CASSPWGDSQETQYF; cdr3_nt: TGCGCCAGCAGCCCGTGGGGGGACTCCCAAGAGACCCAGTACTTC; j_call: TRBJ2-5; d_call: .; v_call: TRBV5-1; clone_size: many
cdr3_aa: CASSQAALNTEAFF; cdr3_nt: TGCGCCAGCAGCCAAGCGGCCCTGAACACTGAAGCTTTCTTT; j_call: TRBJ1-1; d_call: .; v_call: TRBV4-1; clone_size: .
cdr3_aa: CASTGDRRDTQYF; cdr3_nt: TGTGCCAGCACCGGGGACCGGAGGGATACGCAGTATTTT; j_call: TRBJ2-3; d_call: .; v_call: TRBV2; clone_size: .
cdr3_aa: CASSGGTANQPQHF; cdr3_nt: TGTGCCAGCAGCGGAGGGACAGCCAATCAGCCCCAGCATTTT; j_call: TRBJ1-5; d_call: TRBD1; v_call: TRBV2; clone_size: few
cdr3_aa: CASSLKWREGNEQFF; cdr3_nt: TGTGCCAGCAGTTTAAAGTGGCGGGAGGGCAATGAGCAGTTCTTC; j_call: TRBJ2-1; d_call: TRBD2; v_call: TRBV27; clone_size: few
cdr3_aa: CASSTGLAGGPGELFF; cdr3_nt: TGTGCCAGCAGCACCGGACTAGCGGGAGGTCCCGGGGAGCTGTTTTTT; j_call: TRBJ2-2; d_call: TRBD2; v_call: TRBV11-2; clone_size: many
cdr3_aa: CASSPFWGGLGVTDTQYF; cdr3_nt: TGTGCCAGCAGCCCCTTTTGGGGGGGTCTCGGCGTGACAGATACGCAGTATTTT; j_call: TRBJ2-3; d_call: TRBD2; v_call: TRBV7-9; clone_size: .
cdr3_aa: CASTNRAGTEAFF; cdr3_nt: TGTGCCAGCACAAACAGGGCGGGCACTGAAGCTTTCTTT; j_call: TRBJ1-1; d_call: .; v_call: TRBV3-1; clone_size: .
cdr3_aa: CASSLRQSSLTEAFF; cdr3_nt: TGTGCCAGCAGCCTTCGACAGTCTTCCCTCACTGAAGCTTTCTTT; j_call: TRBJ1-1; d_call: .; v_call: TRBV7-2; clone_size: .
cdr3_aa: CSQKRGSTEAFF; cdr3_nt: TGCAGTCAAAAACGCGGGTCCACTGAAGCTTTCTTT; j_call: TRBJ1-1; d_call: .; v_call: TRBV20-1; clone_size: few
cdr3_aa: CSVVITGELFF; cdr3_nt: TGCAGCGTTGTAATCACCGGGGAGCTGTTTTTT; j_call: TRBJ2-2; d_call: .; v_call: TRBV29-1; clone_size: .
cdr3_aa: CASSDSGLRTGGTDTQYF; cdr3_nt: TGTGCCAGCAGTGACTCGGGCCTCCGGACAGGGGGGACAGATACGCAGTATTTT; j_call: TRBJ2-3; d_call: TRBD1; v_call: TRBV6-4; clone_size: few
cdr3_aa: CASSLGGNIQYF; cdr3_nt: TGTGCCAGCAGTTTGGGGGGAAACATTCAGTACTTC; j_call: TRBJ2-4; d_call: .; v_call: TRBV28; clone_size: many
cdr3_aa: CASSLLGATGEQFF; cdr3_nt: TGCGCCAGCAGCCTCCTAGGGGCCACGGGGGAGCAGTTCTTC; j_call: TRBJ2-1; d_call: .; v_call: TRBV5-1; clone_size: few
cdr3_aa: CSAGGGLNSYNEQFF; cdr3_nt: TGCAGTGCAGGAGGGGGCCTTAACTCCTACAATGAGCAGTTCTTC; j_call: TRBJ2-1; d_call: .; v_call: TRBV20-1; clone_size: many
cdr3_aa: CASSWGTGGSTDTQYF; cdr3_nt: TGTGCCAGCAGCTGGGGGACTGGCGGGAGCACAGATACGCAGTATTTT; j_call: TRBJ2-3; d_call: .; v_call: TRBV5-4; clone_size: many
cdr3_aa: CASSVGLGDRTGELFF; cdr3_nt: TGTGCCAGCAGCGTAGGTCTGGGGGACAGGACCGGGGAGCTGTTTTTT; j_call: TRBJ2-2; d_call: TRBD1; v_call: TRBV9; clone_size: few
cdr3_aa: CASSARGGGTDTQYF; cdr3_nt: TGTGCCAGCAGCGCTAGAGGAGGGGGCACAGATACGCAGTATTTT; j_call: TRBJ2-3; d_call: .; v_call: TRBV9; clone_size: .
cdr3_aa: CANRGANTGELFF; cdr3_nt: TGTGCCAACAGAGGGGCGAACACCGGGGAGCTGTTTTTT; j_call: TRBJ2-2; d_call: .; v_call: TRBV9; clone_size: .
cdr3_aa: CSAGPGLATYNEQFF; cdr3_nt: TGCAGTGCGGGACCGGGACTAGCGACCTACAATGAGCAGTTCTTC; j_call: TRBJ2-1; d_call: TRBD2; v_call: TRBV20-1; clone_size: few
cdr3_aa: CASSLTGSYATNEKLFF; cdr3_nt: TGCGCCAGCAGCCTGACCGGGAGCTATGCAACTAATGAAAAACTGTTTTTT; j_call: TRBJ1-4; d_call: .; v_call: TRBV4-1; clone_size: .
cdr3_aa: CASSLMAGGPEAFF; cdr3_nt: TGCGCCAGCAGCTTGATGGCCGGGGGACCTGAAGCTTTCTTT; j_call: TRBJ1-1; d_call: .; v_call: TRBV5-1; clone_size: few
cdr3_aa: CSVATTRDGLFF; cdr3_nt: TGCAGCGTTGCTACGACGAGGGATGGGCTGTTTTTT; j_call: TRBJ1-4; d_call: .; v_call: TRBV29-1; clone_size: many
cdr3_aa: CAGSTLGYGYTF; cdr3_nt: TGTGCCGGAAGTACCCTAGGCTATGGCTACACCTTC; j_call: TRBJ1-2; d_call: .; v_call: TRBV19; clone_size: .
cdr3_aa: CASNPGLAGRVEQFF; cdr3_nt: TGTGCCAGCAACCCGGGACTAGCTGGGAGGGTTGAGCAGTTCTTC; j_call: TRBJ2-1; d_call: TRBD2; v_call: TRBV5-4; clone_size: few
cdr3_aa: CAISDRDRGGTEAFF; cdr3_nt: TGTGCCATCAGTGACCGGGACAGGGGTGGCACTGAAGCTTTCTTT; j_call: TRBJ1-1; d_call: TRBD1; v_call: TRBV10-3; clone_size: many
cdr3_aa: CASNKQGGMEKLFF; cdr3_nt: TGTGCCAGCAACAAACAGGGGGGTATGGAAAAACTGTTTTTT; j_call: TRBJ1-4; d_call: TRBD1; v_call: TRBV28; clone_size: .
cdr3_aa: CASSNKRTSGIVMSYNEQFF; cdr3_nt: TGTGCCAGCAGCAACAAGCGGACTAGCGGGATAGTTATGTCCTACAATGAGCAGTTCTTC; j_call: TRBJ2-1; d_call: TRBD2; v_call: TRBV9; clone_size: few
cdr3_aa: CASSRRNGYGYTF; cdr3_nt: TGTGCCAGCAGCCGCCGGAACGGCTATGGCTACACCTTC; j_call: TRBJ1-2; d_call: .; v_call: TRBV7-2; clone_size: .
cdr3_aa: CSAEVGGYEQYF; cdr3_nt: TGCAGCGCCGAAGTCGGGGGCTACGAGCAGTACTTC; j_call: TRBJ2-7; d_call: .; v_call: TRBV29-1; clone_size: .
cdr3_aa: CASSLARQTSGNTIYF; cdr3_nt: TGTGCCAGCAGCTTAGCGCGACAGACCTCTGGAAACACCATATATTTT; j_call: TRBJ1-3; d_call: .; v_call: TRBV7-6; clone_size: few
cdr3_aa: CASSLQMNGYTF; cdr3_nt: TGTGCCAGCAGCCTACAGATGAATGGCTACACCTTC; j_call: TRBJ1-2; d_call: .; v_call: TRBV3-1; clone_size: .
cdr3_aa: CASDPPAVGHYGYTF; cdr3_nt: TGTGCTAGTGACCCGCCGGCGGTAGGGCACTATGGCTACACCTTC; j_call: TRBJ1-2; d_call: .; v_call: TRBV12-5; clone_size: many
cdr3_aa: CASSRLEGVSGNTIYF; cdr3_nt: TGTGCCAGCAGCCGCTTAGAGGGGGTTTCTGGAAACACCATATATTTT; j_call: TRBJ1-3; d_call: .; v_call: TRBV3-1; clone_size: .
cdr3_aa: CASSEALSNTEAFF; cdr3_nt: TGTGCCAGCAGTGAAGCGCTTAGTAACACTGAAGCTTTCTTT; j_call: TRBJ1-1; d_call: .; v_call: TRBV2; clone_size: .
cdr3_aa: CASSFAQGAYNEQFF; cdr3_nt: TGCGCCAGCAGCTTTGCCCAGGGGGCCTACAATGAGCAGTTCTTC; j_call: TRBJ2-1; d_call: TRBD1; v_call: TRBV5-1; clone_size: many
cdr3_aa: CASSLVENTEAFF; cdr3_nt: TGTGCCAGCAGCTTAGTGGAGAATACTGAAGCTTTCTTT; j_call: TRBJ1-1; d_call: .; v_call: TRBV7-9; clone_size: many